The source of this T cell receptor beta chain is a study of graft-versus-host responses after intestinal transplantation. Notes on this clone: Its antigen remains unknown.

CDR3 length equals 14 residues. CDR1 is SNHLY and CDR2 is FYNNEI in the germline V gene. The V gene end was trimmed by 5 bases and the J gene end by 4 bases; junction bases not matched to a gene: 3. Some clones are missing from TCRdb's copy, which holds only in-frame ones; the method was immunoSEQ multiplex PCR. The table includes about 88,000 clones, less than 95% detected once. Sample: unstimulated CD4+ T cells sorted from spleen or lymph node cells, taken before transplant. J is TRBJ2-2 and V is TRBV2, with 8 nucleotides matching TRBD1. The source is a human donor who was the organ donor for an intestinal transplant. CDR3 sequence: CASSPQGGTGELFF. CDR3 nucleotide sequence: TGTGCCAGCAGTCCACAGGGGGGCACCGGGGAGCTGTTTTTT.